This TCR beta chain was recovered during a study of OX40 agonist ivuxolimab in advanced cancers. CDR1 is GTSNPN, CDR2 SVGIG, per germline (reference sequence). The CDR3 contains 13 residues. Between the trimmed V and J ends, which lost 0 bases and 7 bases, there was a span of 9 bases. Regarding the study as a whole: Expanded clones were, on average, more numerous in CD8+ T cells than in CD4+.

As regards this clone: Its antigen is currently unknown.

Here immunoSEQ multiplex PCR was the method, and the copy in TCRdb shows in-frame clones only, minus some. The sample consists of over 45,000 clones, over 85% of them appearing once. This clonotype originated in an adult with an advanced solid tumor such as melanoma, head and neck, liver or kidney cancer. Sequenced here: CD4+ or CD8+ T cells sorted from blood, sampled in a trial of the OX40 agonist ivuxolimab. V usage is TRBV30 and J usage is TRBJ2-2; the D is unclear. This CDR3 reads CAWSVPGFGELFF. DNA of the CDR3: TGTGCCTGGAGTGTACCGGGTTTCGGGGAGCTGTTTTTT.